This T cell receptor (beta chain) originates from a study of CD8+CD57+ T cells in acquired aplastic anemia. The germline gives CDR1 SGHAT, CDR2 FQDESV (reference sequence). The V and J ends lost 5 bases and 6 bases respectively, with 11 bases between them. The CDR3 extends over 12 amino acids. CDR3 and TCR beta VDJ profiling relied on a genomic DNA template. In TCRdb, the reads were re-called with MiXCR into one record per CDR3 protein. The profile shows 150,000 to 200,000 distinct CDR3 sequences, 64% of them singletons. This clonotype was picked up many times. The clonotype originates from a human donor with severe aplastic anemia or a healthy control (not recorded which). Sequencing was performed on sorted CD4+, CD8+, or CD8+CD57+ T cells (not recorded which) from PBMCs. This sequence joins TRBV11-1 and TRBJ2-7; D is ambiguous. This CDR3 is CASSGDNSEQYF. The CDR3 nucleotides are TGTGCCAGCAGCGGGGATAACAGCGAGCAGTACTTC. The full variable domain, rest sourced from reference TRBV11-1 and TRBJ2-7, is EAEVAQSPRYKITEKSQAVAFWCDPISGHATLYWYRQILGQGPELLVQFQDESVVDDSQLPKDRFSAERLKGVDSTLKIQPAELGDSAMYLCASSGDNSEQYFGPGTRLTVT.